This note documents a single T cell receptor beta chain sequence. Its antigen is still unknown. Here the CDR3 omits its conserved ending phenylalanine or tryptophan, so a read error is the likely source. The data originate from a study of T cell responses to AZD1222 COVID-19 vaccine. Study-level findings and limits: Repertoire sampling was restricted to post-peak T cell response timepoints.

V was pared by 10 bases and J by 6 bases, with 25 bases between. CDR1 is ENHRY and CDR2 is SYGVKD in the germline V gene. CDR3 length: 17 residues. Here immunoSEQ multiplex PCR was the method, and the copy in TCRdb shows in-frame clones only, minus some. Counted here are 98,000 or so clones, approximately 90% occurring once; the ten biggest clones make up roughly a sixth. The chain couples TRBV10-3 to TRBJ1-6, with D unclear. The sample consisted of peripheral blood, taken on day 0 of AZD1222 vaccination. This clonotype originated in an adult in good health. The CDR3 sequence: CANPSQRTAPLNSPLHL. The CDR3 DNA reads TGTGCCAACCCGAGCCAAAGGACCGCTCCACTTAATTCACCCCTCCACCTT.